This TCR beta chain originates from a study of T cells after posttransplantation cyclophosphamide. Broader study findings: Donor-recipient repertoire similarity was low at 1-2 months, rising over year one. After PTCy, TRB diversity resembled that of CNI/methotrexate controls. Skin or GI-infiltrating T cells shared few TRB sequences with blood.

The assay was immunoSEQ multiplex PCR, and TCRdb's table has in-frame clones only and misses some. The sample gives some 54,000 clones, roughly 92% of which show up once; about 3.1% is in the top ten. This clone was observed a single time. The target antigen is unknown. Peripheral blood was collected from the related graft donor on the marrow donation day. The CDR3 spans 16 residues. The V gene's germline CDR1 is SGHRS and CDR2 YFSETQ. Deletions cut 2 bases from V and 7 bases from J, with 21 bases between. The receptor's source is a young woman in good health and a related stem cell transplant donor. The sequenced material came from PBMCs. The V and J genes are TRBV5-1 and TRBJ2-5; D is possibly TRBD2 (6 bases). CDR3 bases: TGCGCCAGCAGCTTAGACGCGGGTGGCTTCGGGGGGACCCAGTACTTC. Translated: CASSLDAGGFGGTQYF. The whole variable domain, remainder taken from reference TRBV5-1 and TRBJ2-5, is KAGVTQTPRYLIKTRGQQVTLSCSPISGHRSVSWYQQTPGQGLQFLFEYFSETQRNKGNFPGRFSGRQFSNSRSEMNVSTLELGDSALYLCASSLDAGGFGGTQYFGPGTRLLVL.